These 6 T cell receptor beta chains were all obtained from the same sample, sequenced in a study of T-cell memory formation after mild COVID-19. MiXCR, applied by TCRdb to the 5' RACE reads, yields one record per CDR3 protein. This table holds 110,000 to 150,000 distinct CDR3 sequences, 11% to 15% found once. Sample: PBMCs or a T cell subset sorted from them (not recorded which). These receptor sequences come from an adult woman who had mild COVID-19 (a few samples of this study predate the infection). Cell type and time point are not known.

The chain carries TRBV12-3 or TRBV12-4 and TRBJ2-2, with 11 bases lining up with TRBD2. The CDR3 is 15 amino acids. Germline trimming cut 6 bases from V and 3 bases from J; bases unmatched to any gene: 3. In DNA, the CDR3 is TGTGCCAGCAGGTGGACTAGCGGGTACACCGGGGAGCTGTTTTTT. Translation: CASRWTSGYTGELFF.

The rearrangement links TRBV4-3 to TRBJ2-2; possibly TRBD2 for D (5 bases). Trimming removed 3 bases from V and 7 bases from J, with 21 bases in between. This CDR3 contains 17 residues. CDR1 is LGHNA and CDR2 is YSLEER in the germline V gene. The DNA for the CDR3 is TGCGCCAGCAGCCACTTCGTGGCCCGGGATTCCGACGGGGAGCTGTTTTTT. Translating it yields CASSHFVARDSDGELFF.

This clonotype has more than one count but fewer than ten. In DNA, the CDR3 is TGTGCCAGCAGTTTTGGCAGGGGGTATGGCTACACCTTC. Its translation: CASSFGRGYGYTF. The V and J genes are TRBV12-3 or TRBV12-4 and TRBJ1-2; 7 bases map to TRBD1. The junction had 3 bases not matched to a gene; V was cut back by 3 bases and J by 5 bases. CDR3 size: 13 residues.

This clonotype was seen only a few times. The chain joins TRBV7-6 to TRBJ2-1; 12 nucleotides agree with TRBD2. V lost 7 bases, J lost 6 bases, and 7 bases stayed unmatched. Germline assignment: CDR1 SGHVS and CDR2 FNYEAQ. The CDR3 is 15 amino acids. The chain's CDR3 is CASTRLAGDRNEQFF. CDR3 sequence (DNA): TGTGCCAGCACCAGACTAGCGGGAGACCGCAATGAGCAGTTCTTC.

The chain recombines TRBV7-9 with TRBJ1-5; tentative D call: TRBD1 (6 bases). The CDR3 sequence is 14 residues long. Germline V gene sequence: CDR1 SEHNR, CDR2 FQNEAQ (reference sequence). V shed 4 bases and J shed 3 bases, with 10 bases lying between them. The DNA for the CDR3 is TGTGCCAGCAGCTCTTGGACAGACAATCAGCCCCAGCATTTT. Translation: CASSSWTDNQPQHF.

This chain joins TRBV29-1 and TRBJ1-1; no clear D. Germline V CDR1 and CDR2: SQVTM, ANQGSEA. CDR3 length equals 12 residues. The germline V and J ends were trimmed by 4 bases and 3 bases, with 9 bases remaining between them. CDR3 nucleotide sequence: TGCAGCGTTGGAAACATGGACACTGAAGCTTTCTTT. Translation gives CSVGNMDTEAFF. Drawing the rest from reference TRBV29-1 and TRBJ1-1, the complete variable domain is SAVISQKPSRDICQRGTSLTIQCQVDSQVTMMFWYRQQPGQSLTLIATANQGSEATYESGFVIDKFPISRPNLTFSTLTVSNMSPEDSSIYLCSVGNMDTEAFFGQGTRLTVV.